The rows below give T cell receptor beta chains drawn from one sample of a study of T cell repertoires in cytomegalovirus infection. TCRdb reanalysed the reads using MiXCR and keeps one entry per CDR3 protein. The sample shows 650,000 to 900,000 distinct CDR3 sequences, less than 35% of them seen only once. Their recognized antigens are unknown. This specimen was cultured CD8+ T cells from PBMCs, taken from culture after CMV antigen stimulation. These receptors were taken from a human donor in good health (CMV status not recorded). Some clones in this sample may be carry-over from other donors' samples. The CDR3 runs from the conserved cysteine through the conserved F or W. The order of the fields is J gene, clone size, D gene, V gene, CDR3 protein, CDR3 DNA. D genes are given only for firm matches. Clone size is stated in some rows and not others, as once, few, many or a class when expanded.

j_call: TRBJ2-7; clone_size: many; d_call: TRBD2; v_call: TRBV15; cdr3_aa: CATSRESGGNSYEQYF; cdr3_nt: TGTGCCACCAGCAGAGAGAGCGGGGGGAACTCCTACGAGCAGTACTTC
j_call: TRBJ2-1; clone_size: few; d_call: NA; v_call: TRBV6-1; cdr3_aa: CASSLIQDPFEEQFF; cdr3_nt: TGTGCCAGCAGCCTCATACAGGACCCATTTGAAGAGCAGTTCTTC
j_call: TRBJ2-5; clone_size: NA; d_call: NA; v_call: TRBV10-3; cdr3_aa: CAISGRVRETQYF; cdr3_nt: TGTGCCATCAGTGGACGTGTTAGGGAGACCCAGTACTTC
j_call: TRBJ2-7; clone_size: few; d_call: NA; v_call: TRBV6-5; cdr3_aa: CASSYSFGYEQYF; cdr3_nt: TGTGCCAGCAGTTACTCCTTCGGCTACGAGCAGTACTTC
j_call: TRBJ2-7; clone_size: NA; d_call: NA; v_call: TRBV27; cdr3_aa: CASSSLQPPDGDSYEQYF; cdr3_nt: TGTGCCAGCAGTTCACTCCAACCCCCGGACGGCGATTCCTACGAGCAGTACTTC
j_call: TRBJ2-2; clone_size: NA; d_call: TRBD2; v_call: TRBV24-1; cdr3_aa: CATSESTSANTGELFF; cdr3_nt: TGTGCCACCAGTGAGTCGACTAGCGCGAACACCGGGGAGCTGTTTTTT
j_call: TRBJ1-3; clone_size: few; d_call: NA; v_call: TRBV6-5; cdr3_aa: CASSYFSFTHGPSTNTIYF; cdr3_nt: TGTGCCAGCAGTTACTTCTCTTTTACCCATGGACCTAGCACGAACACCATATATTTT
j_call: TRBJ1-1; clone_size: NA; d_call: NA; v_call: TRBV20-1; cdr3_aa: CSAPSSGLIPEAFF; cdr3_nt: TGCAGTGCTCCGTCCTCGGGGCTGATCCCTGAAGCTTTCTTT
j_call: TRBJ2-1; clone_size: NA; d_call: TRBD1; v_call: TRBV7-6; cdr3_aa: CASSRQGASHNEQFF; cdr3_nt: TGTGCCAGCAGCCGACAGGGGGCCTCTCACAATGAGCAGTTCTTC
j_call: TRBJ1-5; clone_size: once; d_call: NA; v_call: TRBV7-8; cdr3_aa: CASSLASHQPRHF; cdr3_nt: TGTGCCAGCAGCTTAGCCTCCCATCAGCCCCGGCATTTT
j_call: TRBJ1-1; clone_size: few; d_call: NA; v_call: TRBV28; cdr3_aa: CASSLFGVNTEAFF; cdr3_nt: TGTGCCAGCAGTTTATTCGGGGTGAACACTGAAGCTTTCTTT
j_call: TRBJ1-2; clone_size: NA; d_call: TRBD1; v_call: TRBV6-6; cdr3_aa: CASSATTGNGYTF; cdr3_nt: TGTGCCAGCAGTGCTACGACAGGGAATGGCTACACCTTC
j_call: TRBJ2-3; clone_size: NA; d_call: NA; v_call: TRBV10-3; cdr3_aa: CAISESRGDTQYF; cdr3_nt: TGTGCCATCAGTGAGAGCAGGGGAGATACGCAGTATTTT
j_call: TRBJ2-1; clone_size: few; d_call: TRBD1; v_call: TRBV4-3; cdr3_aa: CASSQDRQGGTNEQFF; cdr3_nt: TGCGCCAGCAGCCAAGACAGACAGGGGGGGACGAATGAGCAGTTCTTC
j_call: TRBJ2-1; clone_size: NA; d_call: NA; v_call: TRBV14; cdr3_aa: CASSQVAAARNEQFF; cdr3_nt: TGTGCCAGCAGCCAAGTGGCAGCGGCTCGTAATGAGCAGTTCTTC
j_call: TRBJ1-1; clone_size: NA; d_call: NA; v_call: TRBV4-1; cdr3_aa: CASSQDVGVDTEAFF; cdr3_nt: TGCGCCAGCAGCCAAGACGTAGGGGTGGACACTGAAGCTTTCTTT
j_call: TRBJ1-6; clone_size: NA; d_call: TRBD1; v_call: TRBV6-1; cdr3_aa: CASSASRDRVAPLHF; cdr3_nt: TGTGCCAGCAGTGCATCCCGGGACAGGGTTGCACCCCTCCACTTT
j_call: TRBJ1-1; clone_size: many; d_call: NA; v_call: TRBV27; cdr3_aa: CASSDFDTTEAFF; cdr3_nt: TGTGCCAGCTCGGACTTTGATACCACTGAAGCTTTCTTT
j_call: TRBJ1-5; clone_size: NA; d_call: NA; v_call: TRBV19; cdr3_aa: CASSNERVGVQPQHF; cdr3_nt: TGTGCCAGTAGCAATGAGAGGGTGGGCGTTCAGCCCCAGCATTTT
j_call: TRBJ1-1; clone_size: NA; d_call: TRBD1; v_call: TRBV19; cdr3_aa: CASSSPGQGLTEAFF; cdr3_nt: TGTGCCAGTAGTTCGCCGGGACAGGGGCTCACTGAAGCTTTCTTT
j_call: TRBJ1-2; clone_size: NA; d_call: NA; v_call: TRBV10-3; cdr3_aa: CAISEGQARSGYTF; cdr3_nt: TGTGCCATCAGTGAGGGGCAAGCACGAAGTGGCTACACCTTC
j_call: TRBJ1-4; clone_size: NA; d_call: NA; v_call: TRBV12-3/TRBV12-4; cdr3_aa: CASSPAGQSANEKLFF; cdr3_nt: TGTGCCAGCAGTCCGGCCGGACAGTCGGCTAATGAAAAACTGTTTTTT
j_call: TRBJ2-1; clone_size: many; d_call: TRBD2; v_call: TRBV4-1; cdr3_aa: CASSQDTSGGYNEQFF; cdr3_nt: TGCGCCAGCAGCCAAGATACTAGCGGGGGTTACAATGAGCAGTTCTTC